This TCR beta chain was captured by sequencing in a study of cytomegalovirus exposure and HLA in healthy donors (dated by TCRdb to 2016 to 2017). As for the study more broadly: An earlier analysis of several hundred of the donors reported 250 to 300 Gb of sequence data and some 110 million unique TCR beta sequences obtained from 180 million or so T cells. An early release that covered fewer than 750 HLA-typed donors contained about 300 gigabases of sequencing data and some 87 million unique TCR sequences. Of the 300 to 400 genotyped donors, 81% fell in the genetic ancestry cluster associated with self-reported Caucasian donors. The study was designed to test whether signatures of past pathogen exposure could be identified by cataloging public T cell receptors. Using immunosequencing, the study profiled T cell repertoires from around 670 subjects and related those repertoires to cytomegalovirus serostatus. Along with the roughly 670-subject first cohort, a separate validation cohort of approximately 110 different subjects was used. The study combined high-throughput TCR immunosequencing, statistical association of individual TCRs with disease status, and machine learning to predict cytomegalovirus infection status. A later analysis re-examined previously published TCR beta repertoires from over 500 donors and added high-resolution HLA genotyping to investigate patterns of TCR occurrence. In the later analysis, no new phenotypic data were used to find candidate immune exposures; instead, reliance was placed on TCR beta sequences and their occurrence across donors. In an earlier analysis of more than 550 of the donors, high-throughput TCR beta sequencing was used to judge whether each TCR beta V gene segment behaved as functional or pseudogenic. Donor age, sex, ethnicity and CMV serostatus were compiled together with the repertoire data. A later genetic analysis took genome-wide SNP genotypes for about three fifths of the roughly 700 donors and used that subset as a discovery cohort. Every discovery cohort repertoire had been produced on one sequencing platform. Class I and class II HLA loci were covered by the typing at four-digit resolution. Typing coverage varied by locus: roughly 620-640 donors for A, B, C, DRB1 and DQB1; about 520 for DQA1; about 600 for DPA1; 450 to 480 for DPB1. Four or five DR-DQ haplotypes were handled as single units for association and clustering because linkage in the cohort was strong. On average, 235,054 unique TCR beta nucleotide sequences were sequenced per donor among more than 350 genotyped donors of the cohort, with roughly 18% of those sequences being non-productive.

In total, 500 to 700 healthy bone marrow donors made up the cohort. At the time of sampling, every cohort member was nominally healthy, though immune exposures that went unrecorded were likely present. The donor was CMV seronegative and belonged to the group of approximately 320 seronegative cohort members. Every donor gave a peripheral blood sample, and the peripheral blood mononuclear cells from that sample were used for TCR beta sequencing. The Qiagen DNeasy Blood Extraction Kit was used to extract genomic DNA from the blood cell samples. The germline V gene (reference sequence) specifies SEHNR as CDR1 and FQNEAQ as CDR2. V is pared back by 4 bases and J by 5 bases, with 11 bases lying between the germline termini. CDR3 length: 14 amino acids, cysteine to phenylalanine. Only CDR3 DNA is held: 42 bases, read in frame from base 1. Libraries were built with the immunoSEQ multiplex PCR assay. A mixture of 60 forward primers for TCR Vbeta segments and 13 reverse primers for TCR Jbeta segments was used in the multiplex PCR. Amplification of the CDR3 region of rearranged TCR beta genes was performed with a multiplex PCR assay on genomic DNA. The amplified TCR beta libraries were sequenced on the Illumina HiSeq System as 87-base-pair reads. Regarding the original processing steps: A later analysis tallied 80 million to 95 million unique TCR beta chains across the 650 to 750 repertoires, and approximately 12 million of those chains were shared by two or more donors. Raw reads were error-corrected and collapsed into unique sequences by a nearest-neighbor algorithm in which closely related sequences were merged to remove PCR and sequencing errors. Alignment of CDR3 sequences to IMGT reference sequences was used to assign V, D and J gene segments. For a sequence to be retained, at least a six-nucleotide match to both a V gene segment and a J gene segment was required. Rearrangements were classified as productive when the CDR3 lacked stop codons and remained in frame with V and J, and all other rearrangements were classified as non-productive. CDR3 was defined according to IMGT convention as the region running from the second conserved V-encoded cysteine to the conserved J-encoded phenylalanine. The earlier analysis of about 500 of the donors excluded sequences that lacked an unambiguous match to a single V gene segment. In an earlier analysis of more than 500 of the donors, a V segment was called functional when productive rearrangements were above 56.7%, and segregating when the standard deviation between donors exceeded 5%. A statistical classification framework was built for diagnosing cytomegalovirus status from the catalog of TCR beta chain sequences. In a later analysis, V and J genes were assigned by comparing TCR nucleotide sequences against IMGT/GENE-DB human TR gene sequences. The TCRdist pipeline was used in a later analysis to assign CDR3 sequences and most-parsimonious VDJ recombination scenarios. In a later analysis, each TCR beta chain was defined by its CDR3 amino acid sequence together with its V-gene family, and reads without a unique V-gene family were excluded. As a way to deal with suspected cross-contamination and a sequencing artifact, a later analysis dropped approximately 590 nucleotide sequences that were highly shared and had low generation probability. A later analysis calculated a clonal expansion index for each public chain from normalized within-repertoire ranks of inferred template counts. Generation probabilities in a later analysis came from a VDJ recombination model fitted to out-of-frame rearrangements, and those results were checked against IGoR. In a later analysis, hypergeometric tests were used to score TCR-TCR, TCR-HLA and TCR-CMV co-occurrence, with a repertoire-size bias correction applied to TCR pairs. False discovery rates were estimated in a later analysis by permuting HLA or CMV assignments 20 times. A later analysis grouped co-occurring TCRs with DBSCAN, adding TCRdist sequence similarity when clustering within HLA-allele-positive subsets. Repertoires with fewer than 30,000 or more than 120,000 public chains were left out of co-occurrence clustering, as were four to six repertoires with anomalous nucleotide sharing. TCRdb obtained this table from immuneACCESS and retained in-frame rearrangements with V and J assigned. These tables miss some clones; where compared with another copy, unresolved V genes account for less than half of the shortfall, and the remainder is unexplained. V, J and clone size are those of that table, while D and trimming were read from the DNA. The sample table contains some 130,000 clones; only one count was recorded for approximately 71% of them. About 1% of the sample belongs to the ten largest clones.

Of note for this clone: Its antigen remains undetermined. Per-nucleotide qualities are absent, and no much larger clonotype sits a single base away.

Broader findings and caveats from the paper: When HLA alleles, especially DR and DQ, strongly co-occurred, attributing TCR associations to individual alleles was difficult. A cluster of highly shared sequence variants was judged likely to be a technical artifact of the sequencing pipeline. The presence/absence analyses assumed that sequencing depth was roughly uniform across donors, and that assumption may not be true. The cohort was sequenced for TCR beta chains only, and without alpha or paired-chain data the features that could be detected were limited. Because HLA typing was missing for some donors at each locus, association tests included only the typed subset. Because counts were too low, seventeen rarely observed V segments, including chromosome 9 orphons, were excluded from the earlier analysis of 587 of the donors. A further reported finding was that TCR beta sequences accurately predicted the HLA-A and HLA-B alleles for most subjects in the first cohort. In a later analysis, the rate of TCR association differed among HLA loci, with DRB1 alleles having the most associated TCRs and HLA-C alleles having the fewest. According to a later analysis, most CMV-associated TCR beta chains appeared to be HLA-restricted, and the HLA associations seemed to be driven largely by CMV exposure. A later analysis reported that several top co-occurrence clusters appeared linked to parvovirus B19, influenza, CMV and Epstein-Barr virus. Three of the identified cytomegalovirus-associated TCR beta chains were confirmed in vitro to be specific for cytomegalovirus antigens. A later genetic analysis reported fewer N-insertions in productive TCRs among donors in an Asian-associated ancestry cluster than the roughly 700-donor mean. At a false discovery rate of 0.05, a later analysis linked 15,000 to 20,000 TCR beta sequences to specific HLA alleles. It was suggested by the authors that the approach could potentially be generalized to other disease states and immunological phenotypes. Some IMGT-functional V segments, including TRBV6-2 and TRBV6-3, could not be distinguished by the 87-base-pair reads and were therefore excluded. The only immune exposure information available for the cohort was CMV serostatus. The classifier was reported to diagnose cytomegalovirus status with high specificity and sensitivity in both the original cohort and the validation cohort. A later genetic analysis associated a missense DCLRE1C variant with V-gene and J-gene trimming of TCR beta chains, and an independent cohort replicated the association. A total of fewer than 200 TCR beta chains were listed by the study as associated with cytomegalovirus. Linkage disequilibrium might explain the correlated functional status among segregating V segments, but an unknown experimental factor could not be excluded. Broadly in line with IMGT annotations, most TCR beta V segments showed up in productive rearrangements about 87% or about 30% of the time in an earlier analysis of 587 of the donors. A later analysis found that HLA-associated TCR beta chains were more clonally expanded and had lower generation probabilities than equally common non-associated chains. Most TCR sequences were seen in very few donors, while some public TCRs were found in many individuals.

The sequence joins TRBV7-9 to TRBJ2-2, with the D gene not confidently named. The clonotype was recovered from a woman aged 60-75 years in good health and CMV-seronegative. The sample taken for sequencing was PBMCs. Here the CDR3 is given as CASSSQSATGELFF. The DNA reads TGTGCCAGCAGCTCCCAGTCTGCAACCGGGGAGCTGTTTTTT.